This T cell receptor (beta chain) is drawn from a study of blood T cells in healthy people across ages. The junction had 11 bases not matched to a gene; V was cut back by 7 bases and J by 0 bases. Per the germline V gene, CDR1 is MGHRA and CDR2 is YSYEKL. The CDR3 runs 16 residues. Then a second PCR, running roughly 7 to 11 cycles, was carried out with a sample-barcoded 5' primer and a J-beta primer mix. A 12-random-nucleotide template-switch adaptor tagged each cDNA molecule. Every individual sample yielded 2.5 million or more paired-end reads (each containing CDR3). TCRdb recomputed calls from the 5' RACE reads with MiXCR, one row per CDR3 protein. The sample holds over a million distinct CDR3 sequences; roughly 60% are singletons and the top ten take 6.7%. A few counts support this clonotype.

The sequenced sample consisted of blood. The clonotype was recovered from a man aged 18-30 years in good health. The chain carries TRBV4-1 and TRBJ2-7; 8 nucleotides align to TRBD2. CDR3 protein: CASKSIAGSNSYEQYF. DNA of the CDR3: TGCGCCAGCAAATCTATAGCGGGATCCAACTCCTACGAGCAGTACTTC.